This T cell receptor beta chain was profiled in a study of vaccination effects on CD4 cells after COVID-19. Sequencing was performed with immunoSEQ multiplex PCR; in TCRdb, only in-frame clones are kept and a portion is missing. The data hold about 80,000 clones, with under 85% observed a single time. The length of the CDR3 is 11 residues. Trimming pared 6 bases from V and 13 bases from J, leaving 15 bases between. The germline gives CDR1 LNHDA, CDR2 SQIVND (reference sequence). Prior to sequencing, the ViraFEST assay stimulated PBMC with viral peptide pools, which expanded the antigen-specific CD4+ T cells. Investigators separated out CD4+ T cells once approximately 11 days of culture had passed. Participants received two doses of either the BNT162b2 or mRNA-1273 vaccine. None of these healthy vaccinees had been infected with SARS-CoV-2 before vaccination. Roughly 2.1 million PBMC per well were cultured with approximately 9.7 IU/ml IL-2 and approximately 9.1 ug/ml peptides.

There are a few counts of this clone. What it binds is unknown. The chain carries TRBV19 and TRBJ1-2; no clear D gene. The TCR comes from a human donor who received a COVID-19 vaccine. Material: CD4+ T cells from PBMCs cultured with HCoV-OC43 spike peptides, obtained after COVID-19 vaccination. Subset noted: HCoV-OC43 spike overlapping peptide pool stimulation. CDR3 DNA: TGTGCCAGTAGCGGGCGCATTTCCTTCACCTTC. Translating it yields CASSGRISFTF.